The rows below give T cell receptor beta chains drawn from one sample of a study of blood T cell repertoires in COVID-19. Clones were read by immunoSEQ multiplex PCR, and TCRdb kept only the in-frame ones, dropping some. Among tens of thousands of clones, around 87% were seen once, and the ten largest hold approximately 15%. Sample: peripheral blood. The receptors stem from a male donor with acute or convalescent COVID-19. CDR3s include the opening cysteine and the closing phenylalanine or tryptophan. D genes are given only for firm matches. Not every row has a clone size; where given, it reads once, few, many or a size class.

V: TRBV3-1/TRBV3-2; D: .; size: few; J: TRBJ1-4; length: 15; DNA: TGTGCCAGCAGCTTCAGGGTTTCGACTAATGAAAAACTGTTTTTT; CDR3: CASSFRVSTNEKLFF
V: TRBV5-1; D: TRBD2; size: .; J: TRBJ2-3; length: 16; DNA: TGCGCCAGCAGCCCCTTAGCGGGGGGGCAAACCGATACGCAGTATTTT; CDR3: CASSPLAGGQTDTQYF
V: TRBV7-9; D: TRBD1; size: .; J: TRBJ2-5; length: 13; DNA: TGTGCCAGCAGAGACGACAGGGGCGAGACCCAGTACTTC; CDR3: CASRDDRGETQYF
V: TRBV20-1; D: .; size: .; J: TRBJ2-5; length: 10; DNA: TGCAGTGCTAGCATCGAGACCCAGTACTTC; CDR3: CSASIETQYF
V: TRBV13; D: TRBD2; size: .; J: TRBJ2-1; length: 16; DNA: TGTGCCAGCAGCTTAAGACTAGCGGACTCCTACAATGAGCAGTTCTTC; CDR3: CASSLRLADSYNEQFF
V: TRBV19; D: TRBD1; size: .; J: TRBJ2-5; length: 14; DNA: TGTGCCAGTAGTCTTGGGACAGGGCAAGAGACCCAGTACTTC; CDR3: CASSLGTGQETQYF
V: TRBV2; D: TRBD1; size: .; J: TRBJ1-6; length: 15; DNA: TGTGCCAGCACCAGATCCGGGACAGGGAATTCACCCCTCCACTTT; CDR3: CASTRSGTGNSPLHF
V: TRBV5-8; D: TRBD2; size: .; J: TRBJ2-7; length: 13; DNA: TGTGCCAGCAGGCTAGCGGGTTCCTACGAGCAGTACTTC; CDR3: CASRLAGSYEQYF
V: TRBV5-1; D: TRBD2; size: .; J: TRBJ2-1; length: 15; DNA: TGCGCCAGCAGCGAGGGAGGGCACTCCTACAATGAGCAGTTCTTC; CDR3: CASSEGGHSYNEQFF
V: TRBV6-6; D: .; size: .; J: TRBJ1-4; length: 15; DNA: TGTGCCAGCAGTTCCACGGGGCGGGGTAATGAAAAACTGTTTTTT; CDR3: CASSSTGRGNEKLFF
V: TRBV19; D: TRBD1; size: .; J: TRBJ1-5; length: 15; DNA: TGTGCCAGTAGTAGAGACAGGGGTAACAATCAGCCCCAGCATTTT; CDR3: CASSRDRGNNQPQHF
V: TRBV3-1/TRBV3-2; D: .; size: once; J: TRBJ2-5; length: 15; DNA: TGTGCCAGCAGCCAAGATTGGAGCGGAGGGGAGACCCAGTACTTC; CDR3: CASSQDWSGGETQYF
V: TRBV7-6; D: TRBD1; size: .; J: TRBJ2-1; length: 17; DNA: TGTGCCAGCAGCCCGAGACTAACCGGGACAGGGGGCCGGGAGCAGTTCTTC; CDR3: CASSPRLTGTGGREQFF
V: TRBV11-1; D: TRBD1; size: .; J: TRBJ2-2; length: 16; DNA: TGTGCCAGCAGCACCGCAGGGGGAACGAACACCGGGGAGCTGTTTTTT; CDR3: CASSTAGGTNTGELFF
V: TRBV2; D: .; size: .; J: TRBJ2-7; length: 15; DNA: TGTGCCAGCAGTGTAACTGCGGGCCCAGACTACGAGCAGTACTTC; CDR3: CASSVTAGPDYEQYF
V: TRBV6-5; D: TRBD1; size: .; J: TRBJ1-5; length: 14; DNA: TGTGCCAGCAGCCCACAGGGGGCCAAGCAGCCCCAGCATTTT; CDR3: CASSPQGAKQPQHF
V: TRBV5-1; D: .; size: .; J: TRBJ1-2; length: 13; DNA: TGCGCCAGCAGCTTGGGACAGCTCTATGGCTACACCTTC; CDR3: CASSLGQLYGYTF
V: TRBV9; D: TRBD1; size: few; J: TRBJ1-3; length: 18; DNA: TGTGCCAGCAGCGTAGAGTCAGGGACAGGGGACTCTGGAAACACCATATATTTT; CDR3: CASSVESGTGDSGNTIYF
V: TRBV18; D: TRBD1; size: .; J: TRBJ1-1; length: 17; DNA: TGTGCCAGCTCACTTAACCGGGACAGGGGGCATTTAGCTGAAGCTTTCTTT; CDR3: CASSLNRDRGHLAEAFF
V: TRBV29-1; D: TRBD1; size: .; J: TRBJ1-3; length: 13; DNA: TGCAGCGTGGGACAGCACTCTGGAAACACCATATATTTT; CDR3: CSVGQHSGNTIYF
V: TRBV5-1; D: TRBD1; size: once; J: TRBJ1-4; length: 15; DNA: TGCGCCAGCAGCCTGACAGGGGCCGAAAATGAAAAACTGTTTTTT; CDR3: CASSLTGAENEKLFF
V: TRBV5-1; D: .; size: .; J: TRBJ2-2; length: 14; DNA: TGCGCCAGCAGCCCGGGATCGGGTGCCGGGGAGCTGTTTTTT; CDR3: CASSPGSGAGELFF
V: TRBV5-1; D: .; size: .; J: TRBJ2-7; length: 14; DNA: TGCGCCAGCAGATACCAGACAGACTCCTACGAGCAGTACTTC; CDR3: CASRYQTDSYEQYF
V: TRBV5-1; D: .; size: .; J: TRBJ1-1; length: 14; DNA: TGCGCCAGCAGCTTGGACATACGAGGCAGTGAAGCTTTCTTT; CDR3: CASSLDIRGSEAFF
V: TRBV9; D: .; size: .; J: TRBJ1-4; length: 16; DNA: TGTGCCAGCAGCGCCGCGACAGCCTCCCGTTATGAAAAACTGTTTTTT; CDR3: CASSAATASRYEKLFF
V: TRBV4-1; D: TRBD2; size: .; J: TRBJ2-1; length: 19; DNA: TGCGCCAGCAGCCAATACCCCTCTAGCGGGGGGCACTCCTACAATGAGCAGTTCTTC; CDR3: CASSQYPSSGGHSYNEQFF
V: TRBV6-5; D: TRBD1; size: few; J: TRBJ2-7; length: 11; DNA: TGTGCCACTTTTCGGGACAGGGAGCAGTACTTC; CDR3: CATFRDREQYF
V: TRBV15; D: TRBD1; size: .; J: TRBJ2-6; length: 18; DNA: TGTGCCACCAGCAGAGAATTACAGGGGGCTTGGGGGGCCAACGTCCTGACTTTC; CDR3: CATSRELQGAWGANVLTF
V: TRBV6-5; D: .; size: .; J: TRBJ1-4; length: 14; DNA: TGTGCCAGCGTTCCCGGGACACCCGATGAAAAACTGTTTTTT; CDR3: CASVPGTPDEKLFF
V: TRBV15; D: .; size: .; J: TRBJ1-4; length: 16; DNA: TGTGCCACCAGTAAAAGAGGGGGGGCGCAGGGTGAAAAACTGTTTTTT; CDR3: CATSKRGGAQGEKLFF
V: TRBV5-4; D: .; size: .; J: TRBJ2-1; length: 14; DNA: TGTGCCAGCAGTTTTGACAGGTTTGGGAATGAGCAGTTCTTC; CDR3: CASSFDRFGNEQFF
V: TRBV2; D: TRBD1; size: .; J: TRBJ2-2; length: 15; DNA: TGTGCCAGCAGTGTACAGGGGGCTGGGGCCGGGGAGCTGTTTTTT; CDR3: CASSVQGAGAGELFF
V: TRBV6-6; D: TRBD1; size: .; J: TRBJ2-5; length: 13; DNA: TGTGCCAGCAGGTACAGGGGGCGGGAGACCCAGTACTTC; CDR3: CASRYRGRETQYF
V: TRBV18; D: .; size: once; J: TRBJ2-3; length: 15; DNA: TGTGCCAGCTCACCTGAGAACCCGCACGCAGATACGCAGTATTTT; CDR3: CASSPENPHADTQYF
V: TRBV7-9; D: .; size: .; J: TRBJ2-5; length: 11; DNA: TGTGCCAGCAGCAAGGGGGAGACCCAGTACTTC; CDR3: CASSKGETQYF
V: TRBV28; D: .; size: .; J: TRBJ1-4; length: 15; DNA: TGTGCCAGCAGTTTTATGGTTGGGGGCAGTGAAAAACTGTTTTTT; CDR3: CASSFMVGGSEKLFF
V: TRBV2; D: .; size: once; J: TRBJ2-3; length: 13; DNA: TGTGCCAGCAGCAAGGGGGTCAGAATCCCCGGGTATTTT; CDR3: CASSKGVRIPGYF
V: TRBV5-1; D: TRBD1; size: few; J: TRBJ1-5; length: 16; DNA: TGCGCCAGCAGACCTGGGACAGGGGAGGGCAATCAGCCCCAGCATTTT; CDR3: CASRPGTGEGNQPQHF
V: TRBV5-1; D: .; size: .; J: TRBJ2-3; length: 14; DNA: TGCGCCAGCAGCTTGGTCGGTCTCACAGATACGCAGTATTTT; CDR3: CASSLVGLTDTQYF
V: TRBV4-1; D: .; size: once; J: TRBJ2-2; length: 15; DNA: TGCGCCAGCAGCCAAGAAATACGGTACTCCGGGGAGCTGTTTTTT; CDR3: CASSQEIRYSGELFF
V: TRBV7-2; D: TRBD1; size: .; J: TRBJ1-6; length: 16; DNA: TGTGCCAGCAGCCCCCGAGGACAGGGGAGAAATTCACCCCTCCACTTT; CDR3: CASSPRGQGRNSPLHF